This paragraph covers one T cell receptor (beta chain) sequence. Its antigen remains unidentified. There are no base qualities to consult, and no much larger clone falls within one base. This record comes from a study of blood T cell repertoires in COVID-19 (dated by TCRdb to the early 2020s). Regarding the complete study: Samples from collaborators originated in the United States, Italy and Spain and spanned both the acute and convalescent phases of COVID-19. The material from the prospective study consisted of cDNA or gDNA derived from T cells, B-cell-depleted T cells, or PBMCs. Subjects who had been exposed to COVID-19, were actively infected with it, or had recovered from it provided the deeply sampled blood TCRbeta repertoires that made up the dataset. The repertoires were released in a freely available public database meant as a resource for research on the immune response to SARS-CoV-2. The samples were drawn from two sources: the first 160 participants of the ongoing ImmuneRACE study, and 1,200 or so subjects contributed by 6 global collaborators. The sample metadata nearly always contained a de-identified subject ID, COVID-19 status, age in years and sex. Where available, HLA class I and class II types were obtained from metadata supplied by the sample provider rather than from assay-based typing. On the study overall, not on this receptor specifically: The quantity of clinical and demographic metadata differed by source and by participant and was supplied without curation.

The germline V gene (reference sequence) specifies SEHNR as CDR1 and FQNEAQ as CDR2. V trim: 5 bases; J trim: 7 bases; unmatched bases: 10. CDR3 length: 15 amino acids, cysteine to phenylalanine. Of the read, only the CDR3 DNA is kept; its 45 bases are in frame from base 1. TCRbeta CDR3 regions were amplified from genomic DNA using the immunoSEQ Assay, a bias-controlled multiplex PCR. The published analysis was carried out like this. The number of nucleated cells in each sample was estimated by amplification of reference gene primers within the assay. To quantify the absolute abundance of each unique TCRbeta CDR3 rearrangement, sequence reads were collapsed and filtered. For each sample, productive Simpson clonality was calculated as the square root of Simpson's diversity index over productive rearrangements. Sourced from immuneACCESS, this table was stored by TCRdb with only in-frame sequences that have V and J called. A share of the clones is absent; for the studies checked, an unresolved V gene accounts for under half, and the remainder has no known explanation. The V and J calls and clone size are taken from that table; D and trimming were inferred from the DNA. The table for this sample lists about 220,000 clones; 82% of them were counted only once. 3.6% of the sample rests with the top ten.

The collaborating institutions used their own protocols to collect whole blood in K2EDTA tubes. For TCRbeta analysis, collaborators shipped samples as frozen whole blood, isolated PBMCs, or DNA extracted from either of those sample types. This sequence was found in an elderly woman with acute or convalescent COVID-19. Sequenced material: peripheral blood. The sequence links TRBV7-9 to TRBJ1-4; 7 middle bases align to TRBD1. The nucleotide sequence is TGTGCCAGCAGCCCCGACCCGGGACAGAGTGAAAAACTGTTTTTT. Its protein is CASSPDPGQSEKLFF.